The clone carrying this T cell receptor (beta chain) turned up a few times. Its antigen remains unknown. This sample was taken from a study of beta chain features in type 1 diabetes. Sequenced material consisted of expressed TCRB transcripts (all of the isolated RNA was reverse transcribed). Produced via immunoSEQ multiplex PCR; TCRdb's table is partial and in-frame only. The data show 900,000 or so clones, roughly a sixth seen once. This CDR3 is 13 amino acids long. CDR1 and CDR2 (germline): ENHRY, SYGVKD. Trimming removed 4 bases at V and 4 bases at J, with 7 bases between. Study observations and caveats: Junctions at VDJ sites from type 1 diabetes patients had fewer insertions and more deletions. Naive, central memory and regulatory TCRB repertoires appeared more similar among patients than healthy donors.

This TCR was recovered from a woman between 18 and 29 years old in good health. The chain couples TRBV10-3 to TRBJ1-4; D is perhaps TRBD1 (5 bases). The sample taken for sequencing was naive CD4+ T cells from blood. CDR3 coding DNA: TGTGCCATCAGTGTGCAGGGTAATGAAAAACTGTTTTTT. It yields the protein CAISVQGNEKLFF.